This TCR beta chain originates from a study of CD8 T cells in Susac syndrome. The sequenced target, TCR beta, came from blood CD8+ and CD4+ T cells. The multiple sclerosis control group comprised treatment-naive patients with stable or active relapsing-remitting disease. The authors negatively isolated CD8+ and CD4+ T cells and FACS-enriched TEMRA cells. After extraction with the RNeasy kit, roughly 0.5 to 1 ug of the RNA was reverse transcribed using random hexamers. Multiplex immunoSEQ PCR targeted 54 Vbeta and 13 Jbeta TCR beta segments. MiXCR, run by TCRdb on the immunoSEQ multiplex PCR reads, gives a single entry per CDR3 protein. Of some 150,000 distinct CDR3 sequences in the sample, nearly 97% were seen once. CDR3 length: 11 residues. Germline V gene lookup returns CDR1 SQVTM and CDR2 ANQGSEA.

The receptor's source is a human donor with multiple sclerosis. The chain employs TRBV29-1 and TRBJ2-3; a weak D match, TRBD2 (5 bases). The specimen sequenced was CD8+ T cells from PBMCs. CDR3 in DNA: TGCACCCGGGAAGTCATAGATACGCAGTATTTT. Translating it yields CTREVIDTQYF.